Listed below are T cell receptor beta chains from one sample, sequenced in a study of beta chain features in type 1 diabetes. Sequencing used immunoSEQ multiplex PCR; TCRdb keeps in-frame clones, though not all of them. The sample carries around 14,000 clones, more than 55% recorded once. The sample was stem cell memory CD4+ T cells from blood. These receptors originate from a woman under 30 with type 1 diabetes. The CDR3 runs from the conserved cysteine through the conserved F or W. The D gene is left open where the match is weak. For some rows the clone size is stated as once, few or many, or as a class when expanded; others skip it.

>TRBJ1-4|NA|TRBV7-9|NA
TGTGCCAGCAGCCGCGACAGATTAAAAGTCTCGTATGAAAAACTGTTTTTT
CASSRDRLKVSYEKLFF
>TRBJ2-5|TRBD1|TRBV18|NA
TGTGCCAGCTCACCCCGGACAGGGGACGATCAAGAGACCCAGTACTTC
CASSPRTGDDQETQYF
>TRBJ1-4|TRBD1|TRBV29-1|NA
TGCAGCGTTGACCTTCAGCAGGGGGCGGGTGAAAAACTGTTTTTT
CSVDLQQGAGEKLFF
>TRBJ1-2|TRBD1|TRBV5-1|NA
TGCGCCAGCAGCTTGGCGGGGACAGGGGGCGCGGGTCGCAACACCTTC
CASSLAGTGGAGRNTF
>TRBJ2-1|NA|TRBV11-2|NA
TGTGCCAGCAGCTTAGTTGTGGGGGGGGCCTCCTACAATGAGCAGTTCTTC
CASSLVVGGASYNEQFF
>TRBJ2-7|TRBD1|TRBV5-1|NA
TGCGCCAGCAGTCGGGCAGGGGGCGTCACTAAAGACTCCTACGAGCAGTACTTC
CASSRAGGVTKDSYEQYF
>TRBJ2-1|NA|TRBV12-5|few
TGTGCTAGTGGTTCCTCCGGGACACGAACCAACAATGAGCAGTTCTTC
CASGSSGTRTNNEQFF
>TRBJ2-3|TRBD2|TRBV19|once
TGTGCCAGCCAAAGGATCGGACTAGCGGACACAGATACGCAGTATTTT
CASQRIGLADTDTQYF
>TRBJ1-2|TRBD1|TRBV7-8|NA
TGTGCCAGCAGCTTCCCGGGACAGGGGGCCCTCTTC
CASSFPGQGALF
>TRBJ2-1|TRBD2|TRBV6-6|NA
TGTGCCAGCAGTAGGACTAGCGGAAACTCCTACAATGAGCAGTTCTTC
CASSRTSGNSYNEQFF
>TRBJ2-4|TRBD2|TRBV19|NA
TGTGCCAGTAGTATCGGACTAGCGGGGGAGTCCATTCAGTACTTC
CASSIGLAGESIQYF
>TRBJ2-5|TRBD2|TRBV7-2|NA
TGTGCCAGCAGCCAACGAAAGGGACTAGCGGGGGCAGAGACCCAGTACTTC
CASSQRKGLAGAETQYF
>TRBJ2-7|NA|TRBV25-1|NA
TGTGCCAGCAGTGAGGCTGCAGGCAGGCCGATCTACGAGCAGTACTTC
CASSEAAGRPIYEQYF
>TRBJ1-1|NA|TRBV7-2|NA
TGTGCCAGCAGCTTAGATAGGGCGGGGAAAGCTTTCTTT
CASSLDRAGKAFF
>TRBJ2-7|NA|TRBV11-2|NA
TGTGCCAGCAGCTCGCAAACGGACAGAGACCGCTCCTACGAGCAGTACTTC
CASSSQTDRDRSYEQYF
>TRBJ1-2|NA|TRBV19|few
TGTGCCAGTAGTATAGGAGGGGGCTACACCTTC
CASSIGGGYTF
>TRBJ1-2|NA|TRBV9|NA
TGTGCCAGCAGCGTGGGCGCAGGGATGAGAAACTATGGCTACACCTTC
CASSVGAGMRNYGYTF
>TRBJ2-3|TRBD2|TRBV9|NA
TGTGCCAGCAGCGTAGAACCGGGAGCCGGGGGGTCAGATACGCAGTATTTT
CASSVEPGAGGSDTQYF
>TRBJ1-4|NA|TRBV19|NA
TGTGCCAGTAGTATTTTGCAGGGCGGTAATGAAAAACTGTTTTTT
CASSILQGGNEKLFF
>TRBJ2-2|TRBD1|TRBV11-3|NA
TGTGCCAGCAGCTCCGGGACAGCTATCACCGGGGAGCTGTTTTTT
CASSSGTAITGELFF
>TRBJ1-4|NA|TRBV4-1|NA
TGCGCCAGCAGACTCGACAGGAATGAAAAACTGTTTTTT
CASRLDRNEKLFF
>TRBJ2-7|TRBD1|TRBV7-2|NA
TGTGCCAGCAGCTCCCCAGACAGGGGCGCCTACGAGCAGTACTTC
CASSSPDRGAYEQYF
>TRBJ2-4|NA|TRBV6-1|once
TGTGCCAGCAGTGGGCTTACCACCTTCTTC
CASSGLTTFF
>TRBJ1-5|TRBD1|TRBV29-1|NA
TGCAGCGTTGGAGGGGGCAGGCATCAGCCCCAGCATTTT
CSVGGGRHQPQHF
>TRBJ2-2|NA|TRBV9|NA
TGTGCCAGCTCCAAGCGCCGCACCGGGGAGCTGTTTTTT
CASSKRRTGELFF
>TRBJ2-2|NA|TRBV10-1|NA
TGCGCCAGCAGTGGGACAGACACCGGGGAGCTGTTTTTT
CASSGTDTGELFF